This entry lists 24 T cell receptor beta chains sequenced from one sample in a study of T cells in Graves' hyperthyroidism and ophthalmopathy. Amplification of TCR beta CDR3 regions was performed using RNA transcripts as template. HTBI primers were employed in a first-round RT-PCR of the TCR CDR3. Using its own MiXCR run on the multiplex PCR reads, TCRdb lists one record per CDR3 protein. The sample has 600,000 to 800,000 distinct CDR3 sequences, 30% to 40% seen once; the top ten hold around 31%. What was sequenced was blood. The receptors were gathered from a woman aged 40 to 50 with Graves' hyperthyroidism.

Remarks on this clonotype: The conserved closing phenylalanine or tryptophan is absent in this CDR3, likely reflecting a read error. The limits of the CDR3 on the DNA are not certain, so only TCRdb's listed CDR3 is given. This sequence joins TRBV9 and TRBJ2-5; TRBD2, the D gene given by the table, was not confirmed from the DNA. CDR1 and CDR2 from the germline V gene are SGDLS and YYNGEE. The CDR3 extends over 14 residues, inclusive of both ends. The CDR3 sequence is CASSGQTSVETQCL.

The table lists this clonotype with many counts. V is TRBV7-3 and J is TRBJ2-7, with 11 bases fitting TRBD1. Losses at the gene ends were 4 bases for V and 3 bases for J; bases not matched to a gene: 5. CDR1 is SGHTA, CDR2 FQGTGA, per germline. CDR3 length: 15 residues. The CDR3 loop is CASSSAGTGGYEQYF. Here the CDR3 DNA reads TGTGCCAGCAGCTCAGCCGGGACAGGGGGCTACGAGCAGTACTTC.

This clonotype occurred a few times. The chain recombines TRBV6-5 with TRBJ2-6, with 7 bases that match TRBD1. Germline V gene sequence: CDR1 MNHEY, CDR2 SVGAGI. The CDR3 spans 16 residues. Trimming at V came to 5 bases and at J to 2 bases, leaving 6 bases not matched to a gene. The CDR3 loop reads CASSRDSLPGANVLTF. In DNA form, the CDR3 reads TGTGCCAGCAGTCGGGACAGCCTACCTGGGGCCAACGTCCTGACTTTC.

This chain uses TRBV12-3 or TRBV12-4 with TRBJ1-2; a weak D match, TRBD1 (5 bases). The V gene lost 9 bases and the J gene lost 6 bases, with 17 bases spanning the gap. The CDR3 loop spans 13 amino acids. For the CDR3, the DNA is TGTGCCAGTCTTAGAGGGGTAACGAATGGCTACACCTTC. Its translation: CASLRGVTNGYTF.

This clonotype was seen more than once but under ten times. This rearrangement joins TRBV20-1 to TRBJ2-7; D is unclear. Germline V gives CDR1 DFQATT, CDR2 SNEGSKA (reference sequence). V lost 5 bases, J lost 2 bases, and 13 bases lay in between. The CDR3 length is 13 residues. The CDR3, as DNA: TGCAGTGCTGGCGACGAGGACCCCTACGAGCAGTACTTC. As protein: CSAGDEDPYEQYF.

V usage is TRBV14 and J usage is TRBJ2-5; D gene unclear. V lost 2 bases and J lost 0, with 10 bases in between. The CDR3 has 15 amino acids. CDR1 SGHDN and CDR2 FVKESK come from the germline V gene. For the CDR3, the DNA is TGTGCCAGCAGCCAAATAGGACCCTACCAAGAGACCCAGTACTTC. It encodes CASSQIGPYQETQYF.

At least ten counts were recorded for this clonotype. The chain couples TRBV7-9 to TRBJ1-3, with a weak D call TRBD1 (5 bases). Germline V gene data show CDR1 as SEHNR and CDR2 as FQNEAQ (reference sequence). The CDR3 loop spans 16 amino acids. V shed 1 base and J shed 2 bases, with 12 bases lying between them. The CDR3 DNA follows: TGTGCCAGCAGCTTAGTGGAGGGGCTAGCTGGAAACACCATATATTTT. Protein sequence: CASSLVEGLAGNTIYF.

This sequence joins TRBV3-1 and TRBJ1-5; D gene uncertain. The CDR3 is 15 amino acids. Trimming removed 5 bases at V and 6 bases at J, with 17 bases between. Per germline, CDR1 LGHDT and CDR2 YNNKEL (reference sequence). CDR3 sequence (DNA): TGTGCCAGCAGCGATCGTGGGTCTCGGGGTCAGCCCCAGCATTTT. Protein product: CASSDRGSRGQPQHF.

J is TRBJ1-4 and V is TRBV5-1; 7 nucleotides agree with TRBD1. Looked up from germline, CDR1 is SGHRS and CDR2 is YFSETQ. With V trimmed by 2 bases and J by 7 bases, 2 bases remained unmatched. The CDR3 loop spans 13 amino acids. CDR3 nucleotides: TGCGCCAGCAGCTTCAGGGGGAGTGAAAAACTGTTTTTT. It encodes CASSFRGSEKLFF.

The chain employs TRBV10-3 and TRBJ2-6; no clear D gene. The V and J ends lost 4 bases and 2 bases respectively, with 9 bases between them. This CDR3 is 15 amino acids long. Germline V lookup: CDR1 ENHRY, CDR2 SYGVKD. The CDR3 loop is CAISGAAAGANVLTF. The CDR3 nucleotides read TGTGCCATCAGTGGGGCAGCTGCTGGGGCCAACGTCCTGACTTTC.

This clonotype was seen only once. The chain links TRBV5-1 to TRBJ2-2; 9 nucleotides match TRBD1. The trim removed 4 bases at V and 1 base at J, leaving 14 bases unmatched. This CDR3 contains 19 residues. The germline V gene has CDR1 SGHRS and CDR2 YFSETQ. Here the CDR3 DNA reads TGCGCCAGCAGCGGATGGACAGGGGTGATGGTTGGGAACACCGGGGAGCTGTTTTTT. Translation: CASSGWTGVMVGNTGELFF.

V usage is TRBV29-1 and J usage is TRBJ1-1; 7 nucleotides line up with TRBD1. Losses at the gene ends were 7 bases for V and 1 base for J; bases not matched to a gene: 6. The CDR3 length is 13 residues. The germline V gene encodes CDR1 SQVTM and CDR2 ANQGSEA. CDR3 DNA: TGCAGCGCCTCACGACAGGGGAACACTGAAGCTTTCTTT. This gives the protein CSASRQGNTEAFF. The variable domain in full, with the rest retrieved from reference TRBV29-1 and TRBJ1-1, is SAVISQKPSRDICQRGTSLTIQCQVDSQVTMMFWYRQQPGQSLTLIATANQGSEATYESGFVIDKFPISRPNLTFSTLTVSNMSPEDSSIYLCSASRQGNTEAFFGQGTRLTVV.

In DNA form, the CDR3 reads TGTGCCAGCAGCTCCCAGTATGAAGCTTTCTTT. Translating it yields CASSSQYEAFF. The chain uses TRBV5-6 and TRBJ1-1; no reliable D call. This CDR3 contains 11 residues. Germline V gene data show CDR1 as SGHDT and CDR2 as YYEEEE. V shed 3 bases and J shed 7 bases, with 7 bases lying between them.

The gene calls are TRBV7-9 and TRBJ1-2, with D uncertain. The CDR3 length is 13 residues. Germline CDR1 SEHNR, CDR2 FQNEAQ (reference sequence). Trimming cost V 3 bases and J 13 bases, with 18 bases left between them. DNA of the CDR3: TGTGCCAGCAGCTTTCGGTCAGACAAAGGTCGCACCTTC. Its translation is CASSFRSDKGRTF.

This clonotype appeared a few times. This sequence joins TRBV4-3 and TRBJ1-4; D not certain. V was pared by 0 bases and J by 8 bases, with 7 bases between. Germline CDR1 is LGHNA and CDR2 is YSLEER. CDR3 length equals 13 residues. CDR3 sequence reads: CASSQDQFEKLFF. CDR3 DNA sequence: TGCGCCAGCAGCCAAGATCAGTTCGAAAAACTGTTTTTT.

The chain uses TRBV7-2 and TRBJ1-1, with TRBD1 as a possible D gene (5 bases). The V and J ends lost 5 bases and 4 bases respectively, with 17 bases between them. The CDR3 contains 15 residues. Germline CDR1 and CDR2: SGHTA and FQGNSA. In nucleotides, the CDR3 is TGTGCCAGCAGCCTTAGCAGTATCGGGGGCACTGAAGCTTTCTTT. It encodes CASSLSSIGGTEAFF.

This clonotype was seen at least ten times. CDR3 in amino acids: CASSLAPGQGGGYTF. For the CDR3, the DNA is TGTGCCAGCAGCTTAGCTCCCGGACAGGGAGGGGGCTACACCTTC. This sequence joins TRBV7-2 and TRBJ1-2; the match to TRBD1 covers 8 bases. The length of the CDR3 is 15 residues. Germline V gives CDR1 SGHTA, CDR2 FQGNSA. After removal of 0 bases from V and 8 bases from J, the junction contained 8 bases not matched to a gene.

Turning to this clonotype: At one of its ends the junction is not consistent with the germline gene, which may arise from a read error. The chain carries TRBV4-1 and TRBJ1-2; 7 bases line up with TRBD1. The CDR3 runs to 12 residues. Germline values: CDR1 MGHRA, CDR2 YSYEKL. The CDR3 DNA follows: TGCGCCAGCGGGACTATACAGGGGAGGAAGGACTTC. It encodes CASGTIQGRKDF.

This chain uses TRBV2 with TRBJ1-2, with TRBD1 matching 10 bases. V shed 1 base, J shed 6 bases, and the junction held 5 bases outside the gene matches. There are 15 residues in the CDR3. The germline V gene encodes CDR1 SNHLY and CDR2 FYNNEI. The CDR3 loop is CASSEGTGGRDGYTF. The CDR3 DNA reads TGTGCCAGCAGTGAAGGGACAGGGGGTAGGGATGGCTACACCTTC.

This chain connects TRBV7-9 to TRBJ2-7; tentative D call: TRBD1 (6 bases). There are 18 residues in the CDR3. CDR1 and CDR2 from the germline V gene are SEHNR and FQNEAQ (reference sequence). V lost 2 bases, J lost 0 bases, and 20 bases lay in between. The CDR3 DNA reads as TGTGCCAGCAGCTTAATAGAACAAAGGGGGATCCCCTCCTACGAGCAGTACTTC. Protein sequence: CASSLIEQRGIPSYEQYF.

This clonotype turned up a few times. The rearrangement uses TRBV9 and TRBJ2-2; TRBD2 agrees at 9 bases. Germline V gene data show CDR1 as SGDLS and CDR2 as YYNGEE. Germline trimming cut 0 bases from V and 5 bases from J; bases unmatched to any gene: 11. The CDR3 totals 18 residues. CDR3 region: CASSVASSGTFGTGELFF. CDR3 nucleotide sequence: TGTGCCAGCAGCGTAGCGTCTAGCGGGACCTTCGGGACCGGGGAGCTGTTTTTT.

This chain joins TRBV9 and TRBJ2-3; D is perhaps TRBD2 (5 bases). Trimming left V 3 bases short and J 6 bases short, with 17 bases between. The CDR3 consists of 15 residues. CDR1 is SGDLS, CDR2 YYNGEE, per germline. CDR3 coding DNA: TGTGCCAGCAGCGCTAGCCCAAGGCCGGCGGATACGCAGTATTTT. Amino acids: CASSASPRPADTQYF.

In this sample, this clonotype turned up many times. CDR3 amino acids: CASSQGVLNYGYTF. In DNA, the CDR3 is TGTGCCAGTTCCCAGGGTGTTTTGAACTATGGCTACACCTTC. The chain employs TRBV12-3 or TRBV12-4 and TRBJ1-2; D is possibly TRBD1 (5 bases). The CDR3 contains 14 residues. Deletions cut 9 bases from V and 2 bases from J, with 16 bases between.

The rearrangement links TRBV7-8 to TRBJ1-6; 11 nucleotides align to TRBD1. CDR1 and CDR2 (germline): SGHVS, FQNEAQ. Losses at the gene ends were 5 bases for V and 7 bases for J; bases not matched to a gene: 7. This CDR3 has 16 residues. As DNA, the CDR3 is TGTGCCAGCAGCCGGACAGGGGGCAGAGGGAATTCACCCCTCCACTTT. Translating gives CASSRTGGRGNSPLHF.